This T cell receptor (beta chain) was recorded in a study of post-analysis software for immune sequencing data (dated by TCRdb to the mid-2010s). About the full investigation: Recorded disease courses included relapsing-remitting, secondary progressive and progressive-relapsing multiple sclerosis, with some patients lacking subtype annotation. A subset of samples was prepared in parallel using single-end sample barcoding, then pooled and co-amplified after Illumina adapter ligation. Patient repertoires were compared against 10 to 12 previously published healthy control repertoires from donors aged about 6 to 27 years.

Library method: PCR. For sequencing, an Illumina HiSeq 2500 was employed. Unique molecular identifiers were incorporated into TCR beta cDNA libraries to reduce PCR and sequencing biases. About 500,000 cDNA molecules were obtained for every 1 to 10 million input T cells, so each molecule roughly corresponded to one T cell. The same protocol used for the earlier healthy control dataset was applied to prepare and sequence the patient libraries. Within a given batch, samples were prepared together, multiplexed and sequenced on the same HiSeq lane. As for how the authors treated the data: MIGEC handled the raw barcoded reads, throwing out single-read molecular identifier groups before consensus assembly and CDR3 extraction. Clonotype tables were post-analysed with VDJtools, normalizing diversity by down-sampling all datasets to the smallest sample size. To correct batch-related cross-sample contamination, repertoire overlap clustering matched CDR3 amino acid sequences but not nucleotide sequences. The public reads were reprocessed in TCRdb via fastp at Q25 and MiXCR, keeping in-frame beta chains. Each record represents a unique CDR3 protein, reported with the most common genes and DNA among its rows. TCRdb, rather than the study authors, made the V and J calls. The table for this sample lists about 820,000 distinct CDR3 sequences; approximately 57% of them were counted only once. Clones ranked in the top ten supply about 4.8% of the sample.

To demonstrate the VDJtools post-analysis software, the study profiled TCR beta repertoires from the peripheral blood of 13 young patients with multiple sclerosis. The patients with multiple sclerosis were children and adolescents between about 6 and 15 years of age. CDR1 SGHRS and CDR2 YFSETQ are derived from the germline V gene. Taken from cysteine to phenylalanine, the CDR3 has 17 residues. Just CDR3 DNA is preserved here, 51 bases in frame from base 1. Relative to germline, V is missing 4 bases and J is missing 8 bases, with 16 bases of the junction outside any gene match. Remarks on this clonotype: What this receptor recognizes is not known. No much larger clone is present one base from it, and per-base qualities are unavailable.

General conclusions and limits of the study: Significantly lower normalized Chao1 diversity was found in multiple sclerosis patients than in controls, suggesting substantial peripheral T-cell clonal expansion. Direct clustering with F measure revealed strong co-clustering of samples prepared in the same batch, which led to a batch-effect correction. Significantly higher frequencies in patients than in controls were found for roughly 5 TRBV segments, including TRBV5-6, TRBV5-1 and TRBV20-1. The multiple sclerosis patient group was slightly younger than the control group.

The rearranged chain carries TRBV5-1 and TRBJ2-3, and TRBD2 aligns with 10 junction nucleotides. The receptor's source is a girl between 5 and 17 years old with multiple sclerosis. The sequenced sample was blood. The CDR3 region has the sequence CASSPDILAGRPVTQYF. The sequenced DNA: TGCGCCAGCAGCCCGGATATACTAGCGGGGAGGCCTGTTACGCAGTATTTT.